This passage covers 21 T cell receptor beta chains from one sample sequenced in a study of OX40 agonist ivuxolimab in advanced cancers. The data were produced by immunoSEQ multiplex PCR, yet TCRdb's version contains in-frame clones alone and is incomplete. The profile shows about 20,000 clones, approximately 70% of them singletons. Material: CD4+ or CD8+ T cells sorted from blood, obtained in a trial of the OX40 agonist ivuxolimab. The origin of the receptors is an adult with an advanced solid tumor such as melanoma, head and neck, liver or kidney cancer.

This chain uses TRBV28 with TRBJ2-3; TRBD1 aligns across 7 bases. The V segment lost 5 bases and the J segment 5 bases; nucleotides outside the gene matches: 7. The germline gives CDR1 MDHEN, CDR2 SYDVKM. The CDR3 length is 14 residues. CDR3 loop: CASSLRGGRDTQYF. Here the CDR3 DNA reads TGTGCCAGCAGTCTCCGAGGGGGCCGAGATACGCAGTATTTT.

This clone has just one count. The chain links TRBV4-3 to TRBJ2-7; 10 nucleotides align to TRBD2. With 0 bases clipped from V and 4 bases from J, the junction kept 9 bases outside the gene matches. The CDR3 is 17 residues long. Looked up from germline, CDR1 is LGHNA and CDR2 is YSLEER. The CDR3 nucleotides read TGCGCCAGCAGCCAAGAACTAGCGGGGAACTCCGCGTACGAGCAGTACTTC. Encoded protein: CASSQELAGNSAYEQYF.

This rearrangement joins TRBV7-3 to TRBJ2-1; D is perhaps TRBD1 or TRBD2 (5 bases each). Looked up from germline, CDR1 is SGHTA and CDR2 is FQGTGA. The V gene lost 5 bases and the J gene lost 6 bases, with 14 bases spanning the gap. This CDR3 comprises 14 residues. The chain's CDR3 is CASSPLGTGNEQFF. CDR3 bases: TGTGCCAGCAGCCCCCTGGGGACCGGCAATGAGCAGTTCTTC.

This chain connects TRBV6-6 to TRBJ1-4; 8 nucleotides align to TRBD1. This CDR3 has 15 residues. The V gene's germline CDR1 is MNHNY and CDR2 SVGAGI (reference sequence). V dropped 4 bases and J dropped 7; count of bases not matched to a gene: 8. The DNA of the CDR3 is TGTGCCAGCAGTTCCAGGGGGCGCGTTCTTGAAAAACTGTTTTTT. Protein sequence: CASSSRGRVLEKLFF.

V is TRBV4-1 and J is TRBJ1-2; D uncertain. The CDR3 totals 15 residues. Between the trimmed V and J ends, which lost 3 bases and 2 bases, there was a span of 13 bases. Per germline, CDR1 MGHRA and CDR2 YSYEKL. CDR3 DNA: TGCGCCAGCAGCCAGATTTTGGTGGGAAACTATGGCTACACCTTC. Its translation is CASSQILVGNYGYTF.

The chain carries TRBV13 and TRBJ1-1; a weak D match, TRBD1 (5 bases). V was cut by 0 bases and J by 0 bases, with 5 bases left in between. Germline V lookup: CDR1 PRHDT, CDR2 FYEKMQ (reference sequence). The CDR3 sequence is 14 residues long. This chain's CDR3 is CASSLGTVNTEAFF. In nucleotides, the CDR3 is TGTGCCAGCAGCTTAGGGACAGTGAACACTGAAGCTTTCTTT.

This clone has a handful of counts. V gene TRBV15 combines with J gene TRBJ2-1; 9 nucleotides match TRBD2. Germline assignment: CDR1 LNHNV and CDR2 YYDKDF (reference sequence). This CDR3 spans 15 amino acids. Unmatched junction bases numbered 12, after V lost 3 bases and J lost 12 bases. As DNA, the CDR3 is TGTGCCACCAGCAGTCAACGGGCTAGCGGGGTGGTGCAGTTCTTC. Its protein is CATSSQRASGVVQFF.

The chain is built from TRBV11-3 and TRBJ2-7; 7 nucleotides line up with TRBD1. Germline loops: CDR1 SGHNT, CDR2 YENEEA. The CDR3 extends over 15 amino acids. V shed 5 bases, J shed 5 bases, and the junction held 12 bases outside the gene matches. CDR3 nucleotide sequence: TGTGCCAGCAGCCTCTGGACAGGTGATGGTCACGAGCAGTACTTC. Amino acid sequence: CASSLWTGDGHEQYF.

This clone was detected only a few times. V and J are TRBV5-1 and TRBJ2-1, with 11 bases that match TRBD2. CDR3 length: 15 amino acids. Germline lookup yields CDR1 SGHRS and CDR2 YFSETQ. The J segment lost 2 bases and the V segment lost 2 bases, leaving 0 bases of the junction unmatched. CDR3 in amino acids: CASSFSGGAYNEQFF. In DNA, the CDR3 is TGCGCCAGCAGCTTTAGCGGGGGGGCCTACAATGAGCAGTTCTTC.

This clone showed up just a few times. This chain's CDR3 is CASSSQEGLNTEAFF. For the CDR3, the DNA is TGTGCCAGCAGCTCCCAGGAGGGCTTGAACACTGAAGCTTTCTTT. The gene calls are TRBV7-6 and TRBJ1-1; no clear D gene. Deletions cut 4 bases from V and 0 bases from J, with 12 bases between. The CDR3 has 15 residues. The germline V gene encodes CDR1 SGHVS and CDR2 FNYEAQ. The full variable domain, completed using reference TRBV7-6 and TRBJ1-1, is GAGVSQSPRYKVTKRGQDVALRCDPISGHVSLYWYRQALGQGPEFLTYFNYEAQQDKSGLPNDRFSAERPEGSISTLTIQRTEQRDSAMYRCASSSQEGLNTEAFFGQGTRLTVV.

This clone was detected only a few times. As DNA, the CDR3 is TGCGCCAGCAGTCAATGTGAGGGGTGCCTAAGGGTGAACACTGAAGCTTTCTTT. It encodes CASSQCEGCLRVNTEAFF. The chain carries TRBV23-1 and TRBJ1-1; TRBD1 might be the D (5 bases). TRBV23-1 is assigned to the ORF class and has an uncertain function. The CDR3 spans 18 residues. V was cut by 1 base and J by 0 bases, with 18 bases left in between.

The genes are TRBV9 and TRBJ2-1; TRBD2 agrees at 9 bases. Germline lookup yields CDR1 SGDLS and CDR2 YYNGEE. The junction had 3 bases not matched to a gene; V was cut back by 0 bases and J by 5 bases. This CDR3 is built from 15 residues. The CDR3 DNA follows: TGTGCCAGCAGCGTAGTAGCGGGGGTTAACAATGAGCAGTTCTTC. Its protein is CASSVVAGVNNEQFF.

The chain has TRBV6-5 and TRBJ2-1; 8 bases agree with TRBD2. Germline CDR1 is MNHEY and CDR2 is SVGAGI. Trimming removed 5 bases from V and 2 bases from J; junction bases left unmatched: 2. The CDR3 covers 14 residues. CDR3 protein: CASSLLAAYNEQFF. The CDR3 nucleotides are TGTGCCAGCAGTCTACTAGCGGCCTACAATGAGCAGTTCTTC.

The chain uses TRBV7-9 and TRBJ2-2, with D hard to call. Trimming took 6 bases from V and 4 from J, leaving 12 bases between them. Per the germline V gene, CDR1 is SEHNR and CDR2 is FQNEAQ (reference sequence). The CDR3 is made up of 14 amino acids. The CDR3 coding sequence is TGTGCCAGCAGGCTAGGCGGAACCACCGGGGAGCTGTTTTTT. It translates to CASRLGGTTGELFF. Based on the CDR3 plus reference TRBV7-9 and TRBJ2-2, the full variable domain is DTGVSQNPRHKITKRGQNVTFRCDPISEHNRLYWYRQTLGQGPEFLTYFQNEAQLEKSRLLSDRFSAERPKGSFSTLEIQRTEQGDSAMYLCASRLGGTTGELFFGEGSRLTVL.

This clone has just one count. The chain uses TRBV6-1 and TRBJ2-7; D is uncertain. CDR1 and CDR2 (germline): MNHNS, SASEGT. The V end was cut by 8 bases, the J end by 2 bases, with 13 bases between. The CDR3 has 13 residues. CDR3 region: CASRAPEPYEQYF. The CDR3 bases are TGTGCCAGCCGGGCCCCAGAACCCTACGAGCAGTACTTC.

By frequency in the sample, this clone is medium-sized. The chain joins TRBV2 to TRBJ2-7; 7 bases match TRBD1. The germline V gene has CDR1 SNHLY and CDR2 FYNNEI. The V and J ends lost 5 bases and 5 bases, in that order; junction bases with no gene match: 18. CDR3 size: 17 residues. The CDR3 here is CASSTRQGSASNHEQYF. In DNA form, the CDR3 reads TGTGCCAGCAGTACTCGACAGGGCTCGGCCTCGAACCACGAGCAGTACTTC.

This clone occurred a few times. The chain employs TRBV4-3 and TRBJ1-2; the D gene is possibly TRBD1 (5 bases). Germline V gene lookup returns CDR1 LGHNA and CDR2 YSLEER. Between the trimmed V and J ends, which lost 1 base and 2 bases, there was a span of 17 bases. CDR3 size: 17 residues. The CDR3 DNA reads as TGCGCCAGCAGCCAAGCTTTTCGGGGGAGGGAGAACTATGGCTACACCTTC. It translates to CASSQAFRGRENYGYTF.

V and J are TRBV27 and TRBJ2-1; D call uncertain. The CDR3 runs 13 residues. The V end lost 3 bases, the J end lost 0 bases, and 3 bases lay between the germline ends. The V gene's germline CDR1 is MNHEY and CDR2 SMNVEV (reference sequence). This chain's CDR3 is CASSFRSYNEQFF. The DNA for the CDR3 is TGTGCCAGCAGTTTCCGCTCCTACAATGAGCAGTTCTTC.

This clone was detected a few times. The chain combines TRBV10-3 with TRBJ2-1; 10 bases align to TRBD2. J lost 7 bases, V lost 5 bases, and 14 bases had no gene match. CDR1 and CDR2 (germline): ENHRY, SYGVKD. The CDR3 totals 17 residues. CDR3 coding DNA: TGTGCCATCAGTACACCAGCGGGGGGGAAGGAGGTGAATGAGCAGTTCTTC. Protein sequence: CAISTPAGGKEVNEQFF.

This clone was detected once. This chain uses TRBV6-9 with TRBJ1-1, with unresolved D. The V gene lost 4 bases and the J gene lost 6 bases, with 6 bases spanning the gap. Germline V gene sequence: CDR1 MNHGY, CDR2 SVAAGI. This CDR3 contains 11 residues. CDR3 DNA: TGTGCCAGCAGTTTCGGGGCTGAAGCTTTCTTT. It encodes CASSFGAEAFF.

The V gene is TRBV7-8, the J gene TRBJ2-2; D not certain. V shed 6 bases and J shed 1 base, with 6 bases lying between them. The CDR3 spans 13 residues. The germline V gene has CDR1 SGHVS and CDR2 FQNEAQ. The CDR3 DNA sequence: TGTGCCAGCAGTCGACGGAACACCGGGGAGCTGTTTTTT. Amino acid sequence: CASSRRNTGELFF. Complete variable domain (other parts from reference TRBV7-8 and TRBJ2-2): GAGVSQSPRYKVAKRGQDVALRCDPISGHVSLFWYQQALGQGPEFLTYFQNEAQLDKSGLPSDRFFAERPEGSVSTLKIQRTQQEDSAVYLCASSRRNTGELFFGEGSRLTVL.